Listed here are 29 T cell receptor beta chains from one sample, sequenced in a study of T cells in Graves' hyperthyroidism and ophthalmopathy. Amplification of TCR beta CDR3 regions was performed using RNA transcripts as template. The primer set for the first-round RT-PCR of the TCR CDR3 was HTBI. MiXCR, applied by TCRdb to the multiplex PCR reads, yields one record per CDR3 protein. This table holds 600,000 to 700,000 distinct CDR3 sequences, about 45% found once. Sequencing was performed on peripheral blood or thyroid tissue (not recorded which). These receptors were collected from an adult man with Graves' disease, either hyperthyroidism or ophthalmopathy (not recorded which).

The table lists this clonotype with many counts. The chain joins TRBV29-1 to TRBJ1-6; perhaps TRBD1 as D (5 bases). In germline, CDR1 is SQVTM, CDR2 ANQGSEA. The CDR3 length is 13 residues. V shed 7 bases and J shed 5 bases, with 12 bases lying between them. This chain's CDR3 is CSATVEHNSPLHF. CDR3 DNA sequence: TGCAGCGCGACAGTAGAACATAATTCACCCCTCCACTTT.

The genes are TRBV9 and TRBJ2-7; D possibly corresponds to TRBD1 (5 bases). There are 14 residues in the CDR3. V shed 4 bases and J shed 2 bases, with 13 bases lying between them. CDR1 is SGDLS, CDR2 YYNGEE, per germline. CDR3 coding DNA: TGTGCCAGCAGCTTAGGGATAGGGGCCTACGAGCAGTACTTC. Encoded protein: CASSLGIGAYEQYF.

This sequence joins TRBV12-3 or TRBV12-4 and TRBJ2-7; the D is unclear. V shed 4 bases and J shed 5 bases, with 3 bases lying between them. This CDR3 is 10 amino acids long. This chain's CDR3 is CASSSDEQYF. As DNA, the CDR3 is TGTGCCAGCAGTTCCGACGAGCAGTACTTC.

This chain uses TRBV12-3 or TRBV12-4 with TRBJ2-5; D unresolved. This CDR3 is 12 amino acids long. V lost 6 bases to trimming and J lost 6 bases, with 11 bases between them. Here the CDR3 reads CASSQARQTQYF. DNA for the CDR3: TGTGCCAGCAGCCAAGCAAGACAGACCCAGTACTTC.

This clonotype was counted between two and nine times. CDR3 in DNA: TGTGCCAGTAGAGGACGACAGGGATGGGCCAATCAGCCCCAGCATTTT. Protein: CASRGRQGWANQPQHF. This chain uses TRBV19 with TRBJ1-5; 7 nucleotides line up with TRBD1. V dropped 6 bases and J dropped 3; count of bases not matched to a gene: 11. CDR1 is LNHDA, CDR2 SQIVND, per germline (reference sequence). The CDR3 contains 16 residues.

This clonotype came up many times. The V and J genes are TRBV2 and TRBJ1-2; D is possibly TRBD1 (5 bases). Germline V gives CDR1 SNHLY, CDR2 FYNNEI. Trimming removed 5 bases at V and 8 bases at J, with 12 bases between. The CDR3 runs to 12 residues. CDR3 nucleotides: TGTGCCAGCAGTAAAGACCAGGGAGGCTACACCTTC. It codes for CASSKDQGGYTF.

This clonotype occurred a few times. In DNA, the CDR3 is TGTGCCAGCAGCTCCAACCACCTCGGGAACACTGAAGCTTTCTTT. This gives the protein CASSSNHLGNTEAFF. The chain recombines TRBV12-3 or TRBV12-4 with TRBJ1-1; D is unclear. V gave up 6 bases and J gave up 1 base, with 15 bases separating them. This CDR3 has 15 residues.

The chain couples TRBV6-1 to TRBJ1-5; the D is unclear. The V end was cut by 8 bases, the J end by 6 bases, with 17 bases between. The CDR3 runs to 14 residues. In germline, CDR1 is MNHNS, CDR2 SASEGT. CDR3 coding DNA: TGTGCCAGCGGTTACCCAAGTCCGAGTCAGCCCCAGCATTTT. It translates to CASGYPSPSQPQHF.

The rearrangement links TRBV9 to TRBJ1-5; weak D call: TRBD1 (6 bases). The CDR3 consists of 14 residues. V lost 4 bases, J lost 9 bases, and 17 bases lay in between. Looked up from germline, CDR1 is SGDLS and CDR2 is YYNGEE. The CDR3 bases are TGTGCCAGCAGCATCCTAGCGGGGGCGAGGCCCCAGCATTTT. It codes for CASSILAGARPQHF.

The CDR3, as DNA: TGCAGTGCTAGAGATTTGGGCCGAGGAACCTACGAGCAGTACTTC. Translation: CSARDLGRGTYEQYF. The gene calls are TRBV20-1 and TRBJ2-7; D gene ambiguous. In germline, CDR1 is DFQATT, CDR2 SNEGSKA (reference sequence). V was shortened by 0 bases and J by 2 bases, with 14 bases between the two germline ends. The CDR3 spans 15 residues.

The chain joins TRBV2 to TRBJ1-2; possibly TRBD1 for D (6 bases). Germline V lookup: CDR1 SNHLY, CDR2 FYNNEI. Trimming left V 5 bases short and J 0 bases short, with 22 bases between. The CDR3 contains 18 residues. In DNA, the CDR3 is TGTGCCAGCAGTCCATCACTCACACCGGGACATGCTAACTATGGCTACACCTTC. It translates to CASSPSLTPGHANYGYTF.

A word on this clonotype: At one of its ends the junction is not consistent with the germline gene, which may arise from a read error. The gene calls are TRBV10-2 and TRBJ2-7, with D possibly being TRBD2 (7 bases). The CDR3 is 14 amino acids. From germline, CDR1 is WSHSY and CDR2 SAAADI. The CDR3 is CVSSEGLQGEGQYF. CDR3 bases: TGCGTCAGCTCAGAGGGACTACAGGGAGAAGGACAGTACTTC.

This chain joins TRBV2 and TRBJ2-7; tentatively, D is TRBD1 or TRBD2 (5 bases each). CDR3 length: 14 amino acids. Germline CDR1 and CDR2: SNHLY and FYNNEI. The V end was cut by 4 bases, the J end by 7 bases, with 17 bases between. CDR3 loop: CASSGDPGTGEQYF. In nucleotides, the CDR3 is TGTGCCAGCAGTGGGGACCCCGGAACCGGGGAGCAGTACTTC.

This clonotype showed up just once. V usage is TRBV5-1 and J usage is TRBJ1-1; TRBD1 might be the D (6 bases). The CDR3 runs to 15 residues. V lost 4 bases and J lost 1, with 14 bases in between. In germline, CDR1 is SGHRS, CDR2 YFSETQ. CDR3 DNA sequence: TGCGCCAGCAGCAGGGGGGGCGCCGGGAACACTGAAGCTTTCTTT. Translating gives CASSRGGAGNTEAFF.

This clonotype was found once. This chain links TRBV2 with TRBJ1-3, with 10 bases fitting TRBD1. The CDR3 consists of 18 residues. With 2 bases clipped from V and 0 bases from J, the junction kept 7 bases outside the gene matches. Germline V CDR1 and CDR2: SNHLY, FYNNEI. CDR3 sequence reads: CASSETGQGFGSGNTIYF. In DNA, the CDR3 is TGTGCCAGCAGTGAAACGGGACAGGGGTTTGGCTCTGGAAACACCATATATTTT.

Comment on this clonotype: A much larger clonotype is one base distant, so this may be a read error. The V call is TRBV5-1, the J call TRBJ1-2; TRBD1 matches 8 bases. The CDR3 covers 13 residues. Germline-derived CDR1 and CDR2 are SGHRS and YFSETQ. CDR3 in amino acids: CASRTGQDYGYTF. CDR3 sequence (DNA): TGTGCCAGCAGGACGGGACAGGACTATGGCTACACCTTC. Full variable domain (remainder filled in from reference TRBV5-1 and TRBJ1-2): KAGVTQTPRYLIKTRGQQVTLSCSPISGHRSVSWYQQTPGQGLQFLFEYFSETQRNKGNFPGRFSGRQFSNSRSEMNVSTLELGDSALYLCASRTGQDYGYTFGSGTRLTVV.

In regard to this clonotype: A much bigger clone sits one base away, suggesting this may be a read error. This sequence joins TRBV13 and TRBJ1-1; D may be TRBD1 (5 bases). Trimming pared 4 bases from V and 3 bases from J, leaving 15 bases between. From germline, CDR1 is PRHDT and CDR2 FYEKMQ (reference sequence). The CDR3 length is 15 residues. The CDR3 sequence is CASSSRGPGDTEAFF. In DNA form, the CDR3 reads TGTGCCAGCAGCTCACGGGGTCCGGGGGACACTGAAGCTTTCTTT. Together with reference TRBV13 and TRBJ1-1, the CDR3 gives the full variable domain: AAGVIQSPRHLIKEKRETATLKCYPIPRHDTVYWYQQGPGQDPQFLISFYEKMQSDKGSIPDRFSAQQFSDYHSELNMSSLELGDSALYFCASSSRGPGDTEAFFGQGTRLTVV.

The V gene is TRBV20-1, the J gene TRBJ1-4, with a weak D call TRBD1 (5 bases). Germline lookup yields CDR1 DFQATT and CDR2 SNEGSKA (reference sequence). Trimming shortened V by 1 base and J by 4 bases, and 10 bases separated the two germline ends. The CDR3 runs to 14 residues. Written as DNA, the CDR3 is TGCAGTGCTAGAGGGACGGACAATAATGAAAAACTGTTTTTT. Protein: CSARGTDNNEKLFF.

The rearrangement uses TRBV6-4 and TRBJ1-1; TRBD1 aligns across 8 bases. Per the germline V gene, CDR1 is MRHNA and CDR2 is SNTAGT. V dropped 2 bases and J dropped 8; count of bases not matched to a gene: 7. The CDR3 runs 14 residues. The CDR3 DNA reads TGTGCCAGCAGTGACCATGGGACAGGAGAAGAAGCTTTCTTT. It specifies CASSDHGTGEEAFF.

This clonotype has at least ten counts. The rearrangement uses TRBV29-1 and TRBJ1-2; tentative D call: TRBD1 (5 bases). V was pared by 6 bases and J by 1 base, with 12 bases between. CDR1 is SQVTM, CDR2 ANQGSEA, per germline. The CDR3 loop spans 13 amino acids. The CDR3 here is CSVGDSRNYGYTF. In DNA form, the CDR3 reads TGCAGCGTAGGAGACAGTCGTAACTATGGCTACACCTTC.

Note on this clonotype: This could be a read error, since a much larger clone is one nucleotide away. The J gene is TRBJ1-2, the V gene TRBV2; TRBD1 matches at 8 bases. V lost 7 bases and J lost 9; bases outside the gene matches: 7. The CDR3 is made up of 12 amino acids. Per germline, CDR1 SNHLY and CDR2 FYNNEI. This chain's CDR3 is CASIVQGVSYTF. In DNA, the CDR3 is TGTGCCAGCATTGTACAGGGGGTGAGCTACACCTTC.

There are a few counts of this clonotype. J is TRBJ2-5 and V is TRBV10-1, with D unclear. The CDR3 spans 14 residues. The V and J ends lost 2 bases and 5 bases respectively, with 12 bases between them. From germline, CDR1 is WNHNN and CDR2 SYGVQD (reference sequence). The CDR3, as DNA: TGCGCCAGCAGTGAGGGACCCGCGGCGGAGACCCAGTACTTC. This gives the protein CASSEGPAAETQYF.

CDR3: CASSPRDRDLSEQYF. The DNA for the CDR3 is TGTGCCAGCAGTCCCCGGGACAGGGACTTGTCCGAGCAGTACTTC. The J gene is TRBJ2-7, the V gene TRBV12-3 or TRBV12-4; 9 bases agree with TRBD1. Trimming removed 5 bases from V and 6 bases from J; junction bases left unmatched: 11. The CDR3 length is 15 residues.

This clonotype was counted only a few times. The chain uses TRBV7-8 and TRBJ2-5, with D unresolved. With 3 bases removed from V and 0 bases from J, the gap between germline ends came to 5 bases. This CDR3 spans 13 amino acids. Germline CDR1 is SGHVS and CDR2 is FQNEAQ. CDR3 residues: CASSFLDQETQYF. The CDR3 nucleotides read TGTGCCAGCAGCTTTTTGGACCAAGAGACCCAGTACTTC.

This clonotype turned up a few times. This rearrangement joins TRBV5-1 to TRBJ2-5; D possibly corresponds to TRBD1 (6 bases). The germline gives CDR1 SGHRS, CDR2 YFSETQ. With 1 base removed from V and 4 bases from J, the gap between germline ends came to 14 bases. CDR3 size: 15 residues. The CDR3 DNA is TGCGCCAGCAGCTTGACAGGGAACGTTGGAGAGACCCAGTACTTC. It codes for CASSLTGNVGETQYF. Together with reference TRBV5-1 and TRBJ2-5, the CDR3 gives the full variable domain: KAGVTQTPRYLIKTRGQQVTLSCSPISGHRSVSWYQQTPGQGLQFLFEYFSETQRNKGNFPGRFSGRQFSNSRSEMNVSTLELGDSALYLCASSLTGNVGETQYFGPGTRLLVL.

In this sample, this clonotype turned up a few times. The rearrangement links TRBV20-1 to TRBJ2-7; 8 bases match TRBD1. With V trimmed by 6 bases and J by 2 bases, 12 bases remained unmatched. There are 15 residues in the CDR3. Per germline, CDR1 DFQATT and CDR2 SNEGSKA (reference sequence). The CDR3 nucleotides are TGCAGTGCCAGCCGGACAGGGAATCGACCCTACGAGCAGTACTTC. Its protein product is CSASRTGNRPYEQYF.

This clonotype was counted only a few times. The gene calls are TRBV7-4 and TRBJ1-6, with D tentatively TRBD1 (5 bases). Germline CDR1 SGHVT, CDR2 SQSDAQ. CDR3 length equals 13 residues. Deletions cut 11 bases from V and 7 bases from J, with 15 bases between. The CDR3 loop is CARFRAGNSPLHF. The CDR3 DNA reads TGTGCCCGCTTCAGGGCTGGGAATTCACCCCTCCACTTT.

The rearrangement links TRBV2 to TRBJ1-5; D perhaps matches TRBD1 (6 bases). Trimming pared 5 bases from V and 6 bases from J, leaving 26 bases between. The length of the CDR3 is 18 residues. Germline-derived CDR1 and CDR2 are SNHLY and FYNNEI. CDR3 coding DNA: TGTGCCAGCAGTTACTTTTGGGGGCTGGCTGCCGAAAGTCAGCCCCAGCATTTT. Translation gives CASSYFWGLAAESQPQHF. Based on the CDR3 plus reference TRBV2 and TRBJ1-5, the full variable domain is EPEVTQTPSHQVTQMGQEVILRCVPISNHLYFYWYRQILGQKVEFLVSFYNNEISEKSEIFDDQFSVERPDGSNFTLKIRSTKLEDSAMYFCASSYFWGLAAESQPQHFGDGTRLSIL.

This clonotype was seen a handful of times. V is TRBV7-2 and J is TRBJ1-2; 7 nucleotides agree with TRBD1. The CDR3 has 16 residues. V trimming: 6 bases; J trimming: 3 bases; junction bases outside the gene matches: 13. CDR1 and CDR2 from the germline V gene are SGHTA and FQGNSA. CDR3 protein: CASSPTPRTGDYGYTF. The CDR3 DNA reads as TGTGCCAGCAGTCCAACCCCACGGACAGGTGACTATGGCTACACCTTC.